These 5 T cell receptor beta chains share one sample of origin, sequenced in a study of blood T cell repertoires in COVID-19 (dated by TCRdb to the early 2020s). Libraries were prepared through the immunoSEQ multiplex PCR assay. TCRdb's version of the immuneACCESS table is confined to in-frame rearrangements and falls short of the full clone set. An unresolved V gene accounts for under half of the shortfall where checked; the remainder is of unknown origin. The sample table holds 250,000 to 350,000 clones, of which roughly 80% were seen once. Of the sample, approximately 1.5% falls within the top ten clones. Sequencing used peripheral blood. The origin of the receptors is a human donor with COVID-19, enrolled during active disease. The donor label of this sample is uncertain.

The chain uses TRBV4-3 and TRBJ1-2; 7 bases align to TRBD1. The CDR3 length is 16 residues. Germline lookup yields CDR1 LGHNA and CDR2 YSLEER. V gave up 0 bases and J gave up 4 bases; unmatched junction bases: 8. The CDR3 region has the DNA TGCGCCAGCAGCCAAGATCATAAGGGGGCTGCCTATGGCTACACCTTC. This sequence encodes CASSQDHKGAAYGYTF.

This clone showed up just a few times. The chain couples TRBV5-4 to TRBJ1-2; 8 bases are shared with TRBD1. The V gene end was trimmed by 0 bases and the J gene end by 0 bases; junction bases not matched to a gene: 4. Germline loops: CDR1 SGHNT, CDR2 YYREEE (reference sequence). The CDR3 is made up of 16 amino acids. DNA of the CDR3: TGTGCCAGCAGCTTGGGAGGGACAGGCCCTAACTATGGCTACACCTTC. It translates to CASSLGGTGPNYGYTF.

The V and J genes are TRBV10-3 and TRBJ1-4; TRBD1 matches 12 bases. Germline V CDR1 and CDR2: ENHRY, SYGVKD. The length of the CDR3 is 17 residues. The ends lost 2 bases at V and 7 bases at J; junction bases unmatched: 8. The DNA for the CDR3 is TGTGCCATCAGTGAGGTCCCGGGACAGGGGGCCGGTGAAAAACTGTTTTTT. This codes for CAISEVPGQGAGEKLFF.

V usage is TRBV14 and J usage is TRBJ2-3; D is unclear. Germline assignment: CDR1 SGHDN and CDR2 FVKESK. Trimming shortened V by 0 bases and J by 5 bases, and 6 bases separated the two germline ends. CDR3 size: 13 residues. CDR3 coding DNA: TGTGCCAGCAGCCAAGATCCCCGAGATACGCAGTATTTT. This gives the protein CASSQDPRDTQYF. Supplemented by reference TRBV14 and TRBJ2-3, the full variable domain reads EAGVTQFPSHSVIEKGQTVTLRCDPISGHDNLYWYRRVMGKEIKFLLHFVKESKQDESGMPNNRFLAERTGGTYSTLKVQPAELEDSGVYFCASSQDPRDTQYFGPGTRLTVL.

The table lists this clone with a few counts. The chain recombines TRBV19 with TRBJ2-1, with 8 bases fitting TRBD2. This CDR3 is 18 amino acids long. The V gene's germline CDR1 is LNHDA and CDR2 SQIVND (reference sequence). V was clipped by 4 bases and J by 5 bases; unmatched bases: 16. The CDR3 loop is CASSNFPWDSGIHNEQFF. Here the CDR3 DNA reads TGTGCCAGTAGTAACTTCCCTTGGGATAGCGGGATCCACAATGAGCAGTTCTTC.